The 20 T cell receptor beta chains in this list originate from one sample, sequenced in a study of molecular identifiers for immune sequencing clone quantification (dated by TCRdb to 2016 to 2019). The library was obtained by PCR. The sequencer was a NextSeq 500. TCRdb reran the public reads through fastp at Q25 and MiXCR, keeping productive beta chains. One record per CDR3 amino acid sequence lists the most common genes and DNA. For this sample the table gives under 600,000 distinct CDR3 sequences, of which approximately 25% were detected only once. Of the sample, 0.7% to 0.9% falls within the top ten clones. Source material: naive CD8+ T cells from blood, with Jurkat cell RNA spiked in. This specimen's cell subset or site label, per the study, means: FACS-sorted CD8+CD4-CCR7+CD45RA+ naive T cells. The source is a human donor in good health. Some libraries in this study had Jurkat cell RNA spiked in.

The J gene is TRBJ2-1, the V gene TRBV30; no firm D call. CDR1 and CDR2 (germline): GTSNPN, SVGIG (reference sequence). V lost 1 base and J 2 bases, leaving 6 bases between the germline ends. The CDR3 runs to 13 residues. The DNA for the CDR3 is TGTGCCTGGAGTGATCGAACCTACAATGAGCAGTTCTTC. The encoded protein is CAWSDRTYNEQFF. Supplemented by reference TRBV30 and TRBJ2-1, the full variable domain reads SQTIHQWPATLVQPVGSPLSLECTVEGTSNPNLYWYRQAAGRGLQLLFYSVGIGQISSEVPQNLSASRPQDRQFILSSKKLLLSDSGFYLCAWSDRTYNEQFFGPGTRLTVL.

The sample holds many counts of this clonotype. This chain joins TRBV6-6 and TRBJ2-3; TRBD2 might be the D (6 bases). This CDR3 has 18 amino acids. V lost 4 bases and J 4 bases, leaving 24 bases between the germline ends. From germline, CDR1 is MNHNY and CDR2 SVGAGI (reference sequence). The CDR3 DNA sequence: TGTGCCAGCAGTTCCAAAGAGACTAGTCTAAGAGGGTCAGATACGCAGTATTTT. Translating it yields CASSSKETSLRGSDTQYF.

The rearrangement links TRBV7-7 to TRBJ2-2; the D gene is possibly TRBD2 (5 bases). V was cut by 8 bases and J by 1 base, with 11 bases left in between. Germline V lookup: CDR1 SSHAT, CDR2 FNYEAQ (reference sequence). CDR3 length: 14 amino acids. CDR3: CASGRTLNTGELFF. DNA of the CDR3: TGTGCCAGCGGCCGGACTCTGAACACCGGGGAGCTGTTTTTT.

This clonotype was recorded a few times. This rearrangement joins TRBV7-6 to TRBJ2-7; D is perhaps TRBD1 (5 bases). V was clipped by 6 bases and J by 5 bases, with 14 bases between them. Germline V gene sequence: CDR1 SGHVS, CDR2 FNYEAQ. There are 13 residues in the CDR3. The CDR3 sequence is CASRPAEGDEQYF. In nucleotides, the CDR3 is TGTGCCAGCAGACCCGCGGAAGGGGACGAGCAGTACTTC.

The chain couples TRBV27 to TRBJ2-3; a weak D match, TRBD1 (5 bases). Germline lookup yields CDR1 MNHEY and CDR2 SMNVEV (reference sequence). V lost 8 bases to trimming and J lost 3 bases, with 12 bases between them. The CDR3 consists of 13 residues. The CDR3 sequence is CASRLKGTDTQYF. As DNA, the CDR3 is TGTGCCAGCCGCTTGAAGGGGACAGATACGCAGTATTTT.

For this clonotype: A much larger clone lies one base from this, so it may be a read error. The V and J genes are TRBV4-3 and TRBJ2-7; D possibly corresponds to TRBD2 (6 bases). The CDR3 totals 15 residues. Germline V gene lookup returns CDR1 LGHNA and CDR2 YSLEER. The CDR3 DNA is TGCGCCAGCAGCCAAGATTTGGAGGGCTCCTACAAGCAGTACTTC. Its protein is CASSQDLEGSYKQYF.

About this clonotype: The conserved phenylalanine or tryptophan is not found at the CDR3 terminus, so this likely reflects a read error. CDR3 loop: CASSLSGAAEQYC. In nucleotides, the CDR3 is TGTGCCAGCAGTTTGTCAGGAGCCGCCGAGCAGTACTGC. The chain has TRBV6-5 and TRBJ2-7, with D unresolved. The CDR3 loop spans 13 amino acids. The V end lost 4 bases, the J end lost 6 bases, and 13 bases lay between the germline ends. Germline V gives CDR1 MNHEY, CDR2 SVGAGI.

This clonotype was seen once. Germline and junction disagree at one end, which may indicate a read error. This chain joins TRBV11-2 and TRBJ2-3, with TRBD2 matching 10 bases. The CDR3 runs to 17 residues. CDR1 is SGHAT, CDR2 FQNNGV, per germline. CDR3 in DNA: TGTGCCAGCAGCTTATCGTCTAGCGGGAGTCTGGTAGATGCGCAGTATTTT. Translated: CASSLSSSGSLVDAQYF.

The chain recombines TRBV5-6 with TRBJ2-2, with D uncertain. This CDR3 is 12 amino acids long. V lost 2 bases, J lost 7 bases, and 6 bases lay in between. Germline lookup yields CDR1 SGHDT and CDR2 YYEEEE. CDR3 residues: CASSFSVGELFF. CDR3 DNA sequence: TGTGCCAGCAGCTTTAGTGTCGGGGAGCTGTTTTTT.

This clonotype has only a few counts. The CDR3 DNA is TGTGCCAGCAGCACCGGGACAGGGGTTGGATATGAGCAGTTCTTC. It yields the protein CASSTGTGVGYEQFF. The rearrangement joins TRBV2 to TRBJ2-1; 10 bases are a match to TRBD1. The germline CDR1 and CDR2 sequences are SNHLY and FYNNEI. J was trimmed by 8 bases and V by 6 bases; bases with no gene match: 10. There are 15 residues in the CDR3.

This clonotype turned up a few times. The chain couples TRBV28 to TRBJ2-2; TRBD1 might be the D (6 bases). Trimming cost V 5 bases and J 0 bases, with 19 bases left between them. This CDR3 comprises 18 residues. CDR1 is MDHEN, CDR2 SYDVKM, per germline. In DNA, the CDR3 is TGTGCCAGCAGTACCCTGACAGGTTTATTCGCGAACACCGGGGAGCTGTTTTTT. Protein sequence: CASSTLTGLFANTGELFF. Based on the CDR3 plus reference TRBV28 and TRBJ2-2, the full variable domain is DVKVTQSSRYLVKRTGEKVFLECVQDMDHENMFWYRQDPGLGLRLIYFSYDVKMKEKGDIPEGYSVSREKKERFSLILESASTNQTSMYLCASSTLTGLFANTGELFFGEGSRLTVL.

With respect to this clonotype: A much larger clone is a single base away; this may be a read error. This sequence joins TRBV9 and TRBJ1-4; D not resolved. The CDR3 totals 15 residues. V lost 0 bases and J 10 bases, leaving 16 bases between the germline ends. Germline V CDR1 and CDR2: SGDLS, YYNGEE. The CDR3 sequence: CASSVVGRTDVKLFF. DNA of the CDR3: TGTGCCAGCAGCGTAGTTGGCAGAACAGATGTAAAACTGTTTTTT.

As for this clonotype: A read error is possible here, since a much larger clone lies one base away. This chain links TRBV5-1 with TRBJ1-1; D is possibly TRBD1 (6 bases). In germline, CDR1 is SGHRS, CDR2 YFSETQ. This CDR3 has 14 amino acids. The CDR3 nucleotides are TGCGCCAGCGGCTTGCACGGGGGGGCCACTGAAGCTTTCTTT. Protein sequence: CASGLHGGATEAFF.

CDR3 in DNA: TGTGCCAGCAGTTACGATTGGGCTAGCGGGAGGGCTGTCGGCACAGATACGCAGTATTTT. Translated, it gives CASSYDWASGRAVGTDTQYF. The rearrangement joins TRBV6-5 to TRBJ2-3, with 12 nucleotides matching TRBD2. The ends lost 2 bases at V and 1 base at J; junction bases unmatched: 13. The germline V gene has CDR1 MNHEY and CDR2 SVGAGI. There are 20 residues in the CDR3.

This clonotype was seen a handful of times. One end of the junction fails to match germline, which may point to a read error. The rearrangement uses TRBV5-3 and TRBJ2-5; TRBD2 agrees at 11 bases. TRBV5-3 is identified as an open reading frame with a role that is uncertain. This CDR3 comprises 15 residues. CDR3 residues: CASSLGTSGKETQYF. In nucleotides, the CDR3 is TGTGCCAGCAGCTTGGGGACTAGCGGTAAAGAGACCCAGTACTTC.

The genes are TRBV27 and TRBJ1-4; D unclear. Germline CDR1 MNHEY, CDR2 SMNVEV (reference sequence). The CDR3 consists of 12 residues. V was pared by 7 bases and J by 17 bases, with 20 bases between. The CDR3 bases are TGTGCCAGCACTGCACCCCCCGGACCCCTCTTTTTT. Residues: CASTAPPGPLFF.

This chain joins TRBV7-9 and TRBJ2-1; D uncertain. V was clipped by 4 bases and J by 4 bases, with 17 bases between them. The CDR3 is made up of 16 amino acids. Germline V gene lookup returns CDR1 SEHNR and CDR2 FQNEAQ (reference sequence). The CDR3 nucleotides read TGTGCCAGCAGCTCCGCCCGGGCGAGTTTTTACAATGAGCAGTTCTTC. This codes for CASSSARASFYNEQFF.

This clonotype was observed a single time. This could be a read error, since a much larger clone is one nucleotide away. The chain carries TRBV28 and TRBJ1-5; D may be TRBD1 (6 bases). Germline V lookup: CDR1 MDHEN, CDR2 SYDVKM. The CDR3 spans 21 residues. V gave up 5 bases and J gave up 2 bases, with 31 bases separating them. The CDR3 region is CASSPLFNLHTGGGGNQPQHF. The CDR3 DNA reads as TGTGCCAGCAGTCCGCTTTTTAATCTTCACACGGGGGGCGGAGGCAATCAGCCCCAGCATTTT. Combining the CDR3 with reference TRBV28 and TRBJ1-5 gives the whole variable domain DVKVTQSSRYLVKRTGEKVFLECVQDMDHENMFWYRQDPGLGLRLIYFSYDVKMKEKGDIPEGYSVSREKKERFSLILESASTNQTSMYLCASSPLFNLHTGGGGNQPQHFGDGTRLSIL.

This clonotype was detected many times. The chain has TRBV7-9 and TRBJ2-5; tentatively, D is TRBD1 (6 bases). Germline V lookup: CDR1 SEHNR, CDR2 FQNEAQ (reference sequence). Trimming removed 5 bases at V and 5 bases at J, with 15 bases between. The CDR3 extends over 14 amino acids. DNA of the CDR3: TGTGCCAGCAGCCCACCTCTGGGGGCGGAGACCCAGTACTTC. Its protein is CASSPPLGAETQYF.

This clonotype was seen a handful of times. The chain employs TRBV7-9 and TRBJ2-7, with TRBD1 matching 8 bases. V lost 4 bases and J lost 2; bases outside the gene matches: 7. This CDR3 is built from 15 residues. Per germline, CDR1 SEHNR and CDR2 FQNEAQ (reference sequence). This chain's CDR3 is CASSSVQGEAYEQYF. The CDR3 bases are TGTGCCAGCAGCTCAGTACAGGGGGAGGCCTACGAGCAGTACTTC. The full variable domain, rest sourced from reference TRBV7-9 and TRBJ2-7, is DTGVSQNPRHKITKRGQNVTFRCDPISEHNRLYWYRQTLGQGPEFLTYFQNEAQLEKSRLLSDRFSAERPKGSFSTLEIQRTEQGDSAMYLCASSSVQGEAYEQYFGPGTRLTVT.